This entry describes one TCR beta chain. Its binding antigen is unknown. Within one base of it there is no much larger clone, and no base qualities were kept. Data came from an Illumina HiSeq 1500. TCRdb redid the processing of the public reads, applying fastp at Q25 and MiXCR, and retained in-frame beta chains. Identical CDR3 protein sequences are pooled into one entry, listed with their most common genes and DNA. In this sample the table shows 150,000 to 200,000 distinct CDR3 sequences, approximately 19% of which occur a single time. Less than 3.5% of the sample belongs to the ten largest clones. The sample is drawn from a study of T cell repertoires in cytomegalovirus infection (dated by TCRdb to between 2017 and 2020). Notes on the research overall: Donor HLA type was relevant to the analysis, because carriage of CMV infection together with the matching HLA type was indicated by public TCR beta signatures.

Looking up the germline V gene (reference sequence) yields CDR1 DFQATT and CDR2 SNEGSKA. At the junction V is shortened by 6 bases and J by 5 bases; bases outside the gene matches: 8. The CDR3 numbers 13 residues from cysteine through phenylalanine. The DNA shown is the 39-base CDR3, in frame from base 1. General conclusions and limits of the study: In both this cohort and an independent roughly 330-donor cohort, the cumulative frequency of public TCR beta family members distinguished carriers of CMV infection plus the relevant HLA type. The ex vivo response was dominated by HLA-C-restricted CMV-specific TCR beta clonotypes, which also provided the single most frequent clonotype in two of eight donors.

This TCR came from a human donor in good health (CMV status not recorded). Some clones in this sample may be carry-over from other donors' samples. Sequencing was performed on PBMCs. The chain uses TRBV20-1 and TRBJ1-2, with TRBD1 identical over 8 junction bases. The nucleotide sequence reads TGCAGTGCGGGGGTAGGACAGGGATATGGCTACACCTTC. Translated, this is CSAGVGQGYGYTF.